This T cell receptor beta chain was obtained from a study of cytomegalovirus exposure and HLA in healthy donors. Germline lookup yields CDR1 SEHNR and CDR2 FQNEAQ (reference sequence). Trimming left V 3 bases short and J 0 bases short, with 17 bases between. The CDR3 extends over 17 amino acids. The protocol was immunoSEQ multiplex PCR, while the TCRdb copy is restricted to in-frame clones and leaves out a portion. The sample lists 150,000 to 200,000 clones; more than 75% were seen once. General observations from the study: Despite most TCR sequences being rare, some public TCRs occurred in many donors.

With regard to this clone: Its antigen is undetermined.

V usage is TRBV7-9 and J usage is TRBJ1-2; the D is unclear. The source of this sequence is a woman aged 25 to 45 in good health and CMV-seronegative. The specimen was PBMCs. DNA for the CDR3: TGTGCCAGCAGCTTCAACCAGGTGTCTCGCGCTAACTATGGCTACACCTTC. Encoded protein: CASSFNQVSRANYGYTF.